Presented here are 14 T cell receptor beta chains from one specimen sequenced in a study of shared clonotypes between healthy human individuals. Assay: immunoSEQ multiplex PCR; the TCRdb copy retains only in-frame clones and omits some. Of millions of clones listed, 85% to 95% are singletons. Source material: naive CD4+ T cells from PBMCs. This sample's subset: CD45RA+ positively selected. The receptors here all came from a man aged 18 to 35 in good health. Some clones in this sample may be carry-over from other donors' samples.

This clone was recorded a few times. The chain joins TRBV5-1 to TRBJ2-3; D may match TRBD1 or TRBD2 (6 bases each). Trimming removed 1 base at V and 4 bases at J, with 10 bases between. This CDR3 contains 14 residues. Germline V gene sequence: CDR1 SGHRS, CDR2 YFSETQ. For the CDR3, the DNA is TGCGCCAGCAGCTTGTTGGGGGGCGCAGATACGCAGTATTTT. Residues: CASSLLGGADTQYF.

This chain uses TRBV5-1 with TRBJ1-5, with D maybe TRBD1 (6 bases). The germline gives CDR1 SGHRS, CDR2 YFSETQ. The CDR3 is made up of 16 amino acids. Trimming pared 4 bases from V and 1 base from J, leaving 15 bases between. This CDR3 reads CASSPRGGHSNQPQHF. CDR3 DNA: TGCGCCAGCAGCCCCCGGGGGGGGCACAGCAATCAGCCCCAGCATTTT.

About this clone: This CDR3 is also generated by other DNA sequences in the sample. The CDR3 reads CASSPAETQYF. For the CDR3, the DNA is TGTGCCAGCAGCCCCGCTGAGACCCAGTACTTC. The J gene is TRBJ2-5, the V gene TRBV7-2; D uncertain. Germline V gene data show CDR1 as SGHTA and CDR2 as FQGNSA. The CDR3 spans 11 residues. V lost 5 bases to trimming and J lost 5 bases, with 6 bases between them.

V gene TRBV27 combines with J gene TRBJ2-7; 14 bases line up with TRBD2. The CDR3 totals 17 residues. The junction had 18 bases not matched to a gene; V was cut back by 11 bases and J by 6 bases. Germline lookup yields CDR1 MNHEY and CDR2 SMNVEV (reference sequence). CDR3 coding DNA: TGTGCCCCCCCCCAGGGACTAGCGGGAGTCCCTGACCCCGAGCAGTACTTC. Protein product: CAPPQGLAGVPDPEQYF.

The V gene is TRBV19, the J gene TRBJ1-3; 10 nucleotides match TRBD1. The CDR3 covers 17 residues. V was pared by 1 base and J by 4 bases, with 7 bases of the junction left unmatched. The V gene's germline CDR1 is LNHDA and CDR2 SQIVND (reference sequence). CDR3 loop: CASSIVSGTGEGNTIYF. The CDR3 DNA follows: TGTGCCAGTAGTATAGTATCGGGGACAGGGGAAGGAAACACCATATATTTT.

The J gene is TRBJ1-2, the V gene TRBV29-1; the match to TRBD1 covers 8 bases. Losses at the gene ends were 4 bases for V and 0 bases for J; bases not matched to a gene: 7. This CDR3 has 15 residues. CDR1 and CDR2 from the germline V gene are SQVTM and ANQGSEA. The CDR3 bases are TGCAGCGTTGTCCGAGGACAGGGAGCTAACTATGGCTACACCTTC. This translates into CSVVRGQGANYGYTF.

This chain joins TRBV2 and TRBJ2-1; the D gene is possibly TRBD1 (6 bases). Germline CDR1 SNHLY, CDR2 FYNNEI. Trimming shortened V by 7 bases and J by 6 bases, and 16 bases separated the two germline ends. This CDR3 is 14 amino acids long. CDR3 sequence reads: CASIGRGPTNEQFF. DNA of the CDR3: TGTGCCAGCATCGGCAGGGGACCTACCAATGAGCAGTTCTTC.

V gene TRBV7-9 combines with J gene TRBJ2-2, with 11 bases fitting TRBD2. The germline V gene encodes CDR1 SEHNR and CDR2 FQNEAQ (reference sequence). J was trimmed by 5 bases and V by 5 bases; bases with no gene match: 4. The CDR3 is made up of 15 amino acids. The CDR3 loop is CASSPGTSGTGELFF. The CDR3 nucleotides read TGTGCCAGCAGCCCGGGGACTAGCGGTACCGGGGAGCTGTTTTTT.

This rearrangement joins TRBV5-6 to TRBJ2-7, with D possibly matching TRBD1 (6 bases). The germline V gene has CDR1 SGHDT and CDR2 YYEEEE. CDR3 length equals 15 residues. V dropped 3 bases and J dropped 6 bases, with 19 bases sitting between them. Here the CDR3 reads CASSSTKQGHLEQYF. Written as DNA, the CDR3 is TGTGCCAGCAGCTCGACCAAACAGGGTCACCTCGAGCAGTACTTC. The full variable domain, rest sourced from reference TRBV5-6 and TRBJ2-7, is DAGVTQSPTHLIKTRGQQVTLRCSPKSGHDTVSWYQQALGQGPQFIFQYYEEEERQRGNFPDRFSGHQFPNYSSELNVNALLLGDSALYLCASSSTKQGHLEQYFGPGTRLTVT.

V usage is TRBV7-8 and J usage is TRBJ2-5; D may correspond to TRBD1 or TRBD2 (5 bases each). The V end was cut by 5 bases, the J end by 1 base, with 11 bases between. Germline CDR1 and CDR2: SGHVS and FQNEAQ. This CDR3 has 14 amino acids. The chain's CDR3 is CASSTGTLQETQYF. The CDR3 DNA sequence: TGTGCCAGCAGCACCGGGACCCTCCAAGAGACCCAGTACTTC.

The rearrangement joins TRBV2 to TRBJ2-7; 9 nucleotides line up with TRBD2. The CDR3 runs 12 residues. V lost 11 bases to trimming and J lost 8 bases; unmatched junction nucleotides: 10. The germline gives CDR1 SNHLY, CDR2 FYNNEI. The CDR3 reads CAAAGGPAKQYF. CDR3 nucleotides: TGTGCCGCGGCGGGAGGGCCGGCCAAGCAGTACTTC.

V gene TRBV7-3 combines with J gene TRBJ2-1; 10 bases agree with TRBD2. After removal of 3 bases from V and 3 bases from J, the junction contained 2 bases not matched to a gene. Germline lookup yields CDR1 SGHTA and CDR2 FQGTGA. The CDR3 sequence is 15 residues long. For the CDR3, the DNA is TGTGCCAGCAGCTTTAGGACTAGCGGCTACAATGAGCAGTTCTTC. Protein product: CASSFRTSGYNEQFF.

The J gene is TRBJ2-7, the V gene TRBV7-3, with TRBD2 matching over 8 bases. The CDR3 has 15 amino acids. CDR1 and CDR2 (germline): SGHTA, FQGTGA. J lost 4 bases, V lost 1 base, and 6 bases had no gene match. CDR3 DNA sequence: TGTGCCAGCAGCTTAATGGCAGCGGGAGTTTACGAGCAGTACTTC. This gives the protein CASSLMAAGVYEQYF.

V gene TRBV15 combines with J gene TRBJ1-4; weak D call: TRBD1 (5 bases). Trimming removed 1 base from V and 0 bases from J, with 12 bases in between. The CDR3 spans 17 residues. The germline V gene encodes CDR1 LNHNV and CDR2 YYDKDF (reference sequence). CDR3 in amino acids: CATSRGGGATTNEKLFF. CDR3 coding DNA: TGTGCCACCAGCAGAGGAGGAGGGGCAACAACTAATGAAAAACTGTTTTTT.